Following are 21 T cell receptor beta chains from one sample sequenced in a study of T cells expressing NK-cell markers. With the 5' RACE reads reprocessed, TCRdb shows one record per CDR3 protein and no DNA. This sample contains over 150,000 distinct CDR3 sequences. Sequencing was performed on blood T cells: a sorted CD56 or NKG2C T cell subset, CD4+ or CD8+ T cells, or bulk PBMC T cells (not recorded which). The source is a woman between 45 and 65 years old in good health.

The chain employs TRBV15 and TRBJ1-2; TCRdb calls TRBD1, which cannot be checked without DNA. CDR3 length: 14 residues. CDR1 and CDR2 (germline): LNHNV, YYDKDF (reference sequence). CDR3 region: CATRATGGLYGYTF.

V gene TRBV5-1 combines with J gene TRBJ1-1; TCRdb outputs TRBD1, but without DNA this stays unchecked. The CDR3 covers 15 residues. Germline V CDR1 and CDR2: SGHRS, YFSETQ. CDR3 loop: CASLGTGGLYTEAFF.

The V gene is TRBV27, the J gene TRBJ2-1; TCRdb's D gene call, TRBD2, goes unchecked for lack of DNA. The CDR3 has 14 residues. Looked up from germline, CDR1 is MNHEY and CDR2 is SMNVEV (reference sequence). CDR3 amino acids: CASSFGGGLNEQFF.

The V and J genes are TRBV7-9 and TRBJ2-2; TCRdb's D call, TRBD1, is unchecked because there is no DNA. The CDR3 totals 12 residues. Per the germline V gene, CDR1 is SEHNR and CDR2 is FQNEAQ (reference sequence). The CDR3 sequence: CASSFPAGELFF. The full variable domain, its missing parts supplied by reference TRBV7-9 and TRBJ2-2, is DTGVSQNPRHKITKRGQNVTFRCDPISEHNRLYWYRQTLGQGPEFLTYFQNEAQLEKSRLLSDRFSAERPKGSFSTLEIQRTEQGDSAMYLCASSFPAGELFFGEGSRLTVL.

V is TRBV27 and J is TRBJ2-1; the TRBD2 assignment by TCRdb is unverifiable without DNA. This CDR3 region has 14 residues. Germline values: CDR1 MNHEY, CDR2 SMNVEV (reference sequence). CDR3 residues: CASSLLSSEDEQFF.

V gene TRBV2 combines with J gene TRBJ2-5; as DNA is missing, the TRBD2 call by TCRdb cannot be tested. This CDR3 is built from 13 residues. Germline V gene data show CDR1 as SNHLY and CDR2 as FYNNEI. CDR3 region: CASEREGSKTQYF.

The V and J genes are TRBV7-9 and TRBJ1-1; the TCRdb D gene call, TRBD1, has no DNA to confirm it. CDR3 length equals 15 residues. Germline V gene data show CDR1 as SEHNR and CDR2 as FQNEAQ (reference sequence). CDR3 in amino acids: CASSFNRGRNTEAFF.

V usage is TRBV27 and J usage is TRBJ2-7; checking the TCRdb D call of TRBD2 is not possible without DNA. The CDR3 consists of 12 residues. Germline loops: CDR1 MNHEY, CDR2 SMNVEV (reference sequence). CDR3 amino acids: CASSMEGYEQYF.

The rearrangement uses TRBV6-4 and TRBJ2-2; TCRdb names TRBD1, which stays unverified in the absence of DNA. This CDR3 is built from 13 residues. Germline loops: CDR1 MRHNA, CDR2 SNTAGT. The CDR3 reads CASSAGDTGELFF.

The rearrangement links TRBV6-6 to TRBJ1-2; with no DNA, the TCRdb D assignment of TRBD1 cannot be verified. This CDR3 is built from 12 residues. The germline V gene encodes CDR1 MNHNY and CDR2 SVGAGI (reference sequence). The CDR3 spells CALGGKNYGYTF.

CDR3 sequence: CASSDGTGGVDTQYF. The chain recombines TRBV10-1 with TRBJ2-3; TCRdb returns TRBD1, unconfirmable since there is no DNA. Germline V lookup: CDR1 WNHNN, CDR2 SYGVQD (reference sequence). The CDR3 extends over 15 amino acids.

CDR3 sequence reads: CASSLLEGQNRETQYF. The chain uses TRBV3-1 and TRBJ2-5; TCRdb indicates TRBD1, and absent DNA this call remains unverified. Germline V gene lookup returns CDR1 LGHDT and CDR2 YNNKEL (reference sequence). There are 16 residues in the CDR3.

J is TRBJ2-4 and V is TRBV27. From germline, CDR1 is MNHEY and CDR2 SMNVEV (reference sequence). The CDR3 length is 14 residues. This CDR3 reads CASSLSIAKNIQYF.

CDR3 amino acids: CASSSPRQITYEQYF. This sequence joins TRBV7-9 and TRBJ2-7; without DNA, the TCRdb call of TRBD1 cannot be checked. This CDR3 spans 15 amino acids. The V gene's germline CDR1 is SEHNR and CDR2 FQNEAQ (reference sequence).

This chain joins TRBV5-1 and TRBJ2-3; TCRdb reports TRBD1, a call that lacks DNA to check it against. This CDR3 comprises 15 residues. Germline V gene lookup returns CDR1 SGHRS and CDR2 YFSETQ. CDR3: CASSSTPGASDTQYF. Full variable domain (missing parts from reference TRBV5-1 and TRBJ2-3): KAGVTQTPRYLIKTRGQQVTLSCSPISGHRSVSWYQQTPGQGLQFLFEYFSETQRNKGNFPGRFSGRQFSNSRSEMNVSTLELGDSALYLCASSSTPGASDTQYFGPGTRLTVL.

The chain has TRBV5-1 and TRBJ2-5. From germline, CDR1 is SGHRS and CDR2 YFSETQ. CDR3 size: 15 residues. CDR3 sequence: CASSLGQGRGETQYF.

The chain combines TRBV5-1 with TRBJ2-2. The germline gives CDR1 SGHRS, CDR2 YFSETQ. The CDR3 length is 15 residues. The CDR3 protein is CASSLEVKHTGELFF.

This rearrangement joins TRBV11-2 to TRBJ2-7; TCRdb selects TRBD2, and the lack of DNA leaves this call unchecked. Looked up from germline, CDR1 is SGHAT and CDR2 is FQNNGV. There are 17 residues in the CDR3. CDR3 in amino acids: CASSHKSGLAGVYEQYF.

The chain is built from TRBV28 and TRBJ2-3. The germline V gene has CDR1 MDHEN and CDR2 SYDVKM. This CDR3 has 13 residues. The CDR3 here is CASSLGTPDTQYF.

The genes are TRBV20-1 and TRBJ1-5. The CDR3 has 16 amino acids. Germline assignment: CDR1 DFQATT and CDR2 SNEGSKA (reference sequence). The CDR3 loop is CSARDLADRLNQPQHF.

The chain employs TRBV11-2 and TRBJ1-2. The CDR3 consists of 13 residues. Per germline, CDR1 SGHAT and CDR2 FQNNGV. CDR3 residues: CASSYDIAYGYTF.